This record looks at one T cell receptor beta chain sequence and its context. This record comes from a study of PD-L1 blockade in urothelial cancer. Whole-study context: Bladder-origin urothelial cancer in males described about 85% of the 29 patients.

The protocol was immunoSEQ multiplex PCR, while the TCRdb copy is restricted to in-frame clones and leaves out a portion. The repertoire has more than 90,000 clones, around 90% of them found once; the top ten carry 3.5% to 4.5%. Time point denoted: peripheral blood 6 weeks after treatment start. Sample numbers ranged from 1 to 8 per patient, encompassing pretreatment and on-treatment collections. Germline V CDR1 and CDR2: SQVTM, ANQGSEA. The J segment lost 0 bases and the V segment lost 4 bases, leaving 9 bases of the junction unmatched. The CDR3 sequence is 15 residues long. This chain links TRBV29-1 with TRBJ2-7, with 7 nucleotides matching TRBD1. The input for sequencing was PBMCs, taken around atezolizumab (anti-PD-L1) treatment. The sequence was collected from a man in his sixties with urothelial cancer. In DNA, the CDR3 is TGCAGCGTTGCCGGAAGACAGGGAACCTCCTACGAGCAGTACTTC. Protein: CSVAGRQGTSYEQYF.